The 11 T cell receptor beta chains below were found in one sample sequenced in a study of shared clonotypes between healthy human individuals. Repertoires were generated with immunoSEQ multiplex PCR, while TCRdb's copy carries only in-frame clones and drops some. The table lists roughly 220,000 clones, 60% to 80% of them singletons. Sequences were obtained from memory CD4+ T cells sorted from blood. As for subset: CD45RA-negative fraction. These TCRs come from a man in his thirties or forties in good health.

A few counts support this clone. This chain uses TRBV7-3 with TRBJ2-3, with D uncertain. The germline V and J ends were trimmed by 4 bases and 4 bases, with 12 bases remaining between them. CDR1 and CDR2 from the germline V gene are SGHTA and FQGTGA. This CDR3 has 14 residues. This chain's CDR3 is CASSSYLAADTQYF. CDR3 bases: TGTGCCAGCAGCTCTTACTTGGCTGCAGATACGCAGTATTTT.

The V gene is TRBV7-9, the J gene TRBJ2-7, with TRBD2 matching over 8 bases. The CDR3 is made up of 16 amino acids. V gave up 5 bases and J gave up 6 bases; unmatched junction bases: 15. Germline lookup yields CDR1 SEHNR and CDR2 FQNEAQ (reference sequence). CDR3 nucleotide sequence: TGTGCCAGCAGCCCGCGCTCCGGACTAGCAAAGGCCGAGCAGTACTTC. Protein: CASSPRSGLAKAEQYF.

This clone was counted a few times. The rearrangement joins TRBV2 to TRBJ1-5; no firm D call. This CDR3 comprises 13 residues. Trimming stripped 4 bases from V and 0 bases from J, with 4 bases between. Germline V gene data show CDR1 as SNHLY and CDR2 as FYNNEI. CDR3 amino acids: CASSANSNQPQHF. DNA of the CDR3: TGTGCCAGCAGTGCCAATAGCAATCAGCCCCAGCATTTT.

This chain connects TRBV11-3 to TRBJ2-1, with no clear D. V was pared by 1 base and J by 4 bases, with 5 bases between. Germline CDR1 and CDR2: SGHNT and YENEEA. This CDR3 comprises 13 residues. This chain's CDR3 is CASSLVLYNEQFF. CDR3 DNA sequence: TGTGCCAGCAGCTTAGTACTGTACAATGAGCAGTTCTTC.

This clone was detected many times. The CDR3, as DNA: TGCGCCAGCAGCCCCGGCCGGGGAGGTATATACGAGCAGTACTTC. It codes for CASSPGRGGIYEQYF. The chain links TRBV4-1 to TRBJ2-7, with D perhaps TRBD2 (6 bases). CDR1 and CDR2 (germline): MGHRA, YSYEKL. V lost 4 bases to trimming and J lost 4 bases, with 17 bases between them. The CDR3 runs to 15 residues.

The chain has TRBV5-4 and TRBJ2-7; D unresolved. CDR3 length: 11 amino acids. V was trimmed by 2 bases and J by 2 bases, leaving 2 bases between them. Germline lookup yields CDR1 SGHNT and CDR2 YYREEE (reference sequence). CDR3 DNA: TGTGCCAGCAGCTTACCCTACGAGCAGTACTTC. Its protein is CASSLPYEQYF.

The V call is TRBV2, the J call TRBJ1-4; D remains unclear. This CDR3 comprises 14 residues. With 0 bases removed from V and 7 bases from J, the gap between germline ends came to 9 bases. The germline CDR1 and CDR2 sequences are SNHLY and FYNNEI. CDR3 in amino acids: CASSEAGRGEKLFF. As DNA, the CDR3 is TGTGCCAGCAGTGAAGCGGGTCGGGGTGAAAAACTGTTTTTT.

The V and J genes are TRBV2 and TRBJ2-7, with 8 bases lining up with TRBD2. Germline trimming cut 6 bases from V and 2 bases from J; bases unmatched to any gene: 9. CDR3 size: 15 residues. Germline CDR1 and CDR2: SNHLY and FYNNEI. In DNA form, the CDR3 reads TGTGCCAGCAGCACCATACTAGCGGCCACCTACGAGCAGTACTTC. This encodes CASSTILAATYEQYF.

This rearrangement joins TRBV28 to TRBJ1-2; D is perhaps TRBD1 (6 bases). CDR3 length: 13 amino acids. Germline lookup yields CDR1 MDHEN and CDR2 SYDVKM. The ends were cut back, 5 bases at V and 4 bases at J, with 11 bases in the middle. The CDR3 coding sequence is TGTGCCAGCAGTCCCGGACAGTCCTATGGCTACACCTTC. Amino acids: CASSPGQSYGYTF.

V and J are TRBV29-1 and TRBJ1-1; possible D gene TRBD1, 5 bases. The CDR3 totals 12 residues. The V gene lost 7 bases and the J gene lost 4 bases, with 13 bases spanning the gap. Germline-derived CDR1 and CDR2 are SQVTM and ANQGSEA. The CDR3 sequence: CSASRGPTEAFF. The CDR3 nucleotides are TGCAGCGCCTCTCGGGGCCCCACTGAAGCTTTCTTT.

The V and J genes are TRBV6-1 and TRBJ1-1; a possible D gene is TRBD1 (6 bases). CDR1 is MNHNS, CDR2 SASEGT, per germline. V was shortened by 4 bases and J by 6 bases, with 9 bases between the two germline ends. The length of the CDR3 is 12 residues. The CDR3 DNA reads as TGTGCCAGCAGTGGAGGGGGGGCTGAAGCTTTCTTT. Protein: CASSGGGAEAFF.